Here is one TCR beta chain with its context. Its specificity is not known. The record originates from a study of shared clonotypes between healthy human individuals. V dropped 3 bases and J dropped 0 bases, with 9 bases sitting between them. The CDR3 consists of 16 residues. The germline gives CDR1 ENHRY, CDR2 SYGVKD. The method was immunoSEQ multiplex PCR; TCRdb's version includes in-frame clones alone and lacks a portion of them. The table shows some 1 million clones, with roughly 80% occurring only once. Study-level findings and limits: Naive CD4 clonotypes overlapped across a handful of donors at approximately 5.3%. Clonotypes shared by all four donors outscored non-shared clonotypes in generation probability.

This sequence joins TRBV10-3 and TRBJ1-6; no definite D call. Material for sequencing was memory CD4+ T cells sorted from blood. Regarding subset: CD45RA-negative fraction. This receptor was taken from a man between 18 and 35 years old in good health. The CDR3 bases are TGTGCCATCAGTGACCCCTTAAGCTCCTATAATTCACCCCTCCACTTT. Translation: CAISDPLSSYNSPLHF.